This T cell receptor (beta chain) was observed in a study of T-cell reconstitution after alpha-beta-depleted transplantation in children. Preparation of the TCRbeta library involved a method that used unique molecular identifiers. TCRdb re-called the PCR reads through MiXCR, storing one row per CDR3 protein. This table has hundreds of thousands of distinct CDR3 sequences, under 15% appearing once. This clonotype was seen many times. CDR3 length: 16 residues. Germline values: CDR1 SGDLS, CDR2 YYNGEE. V was cut by 6 bases and J by 4 bases, with 19 bases left in between. Sequenced material: PBMCs, taken before TCRalphabeta/CD19-depleted stem cell transplant. The chain joins TRBV9 to TRBJ2-2; perhaps TRBD2 as D (6 bases). The receptor's source is a girl aged 2-10 years with congenital amegakaryocytic thrombocytopenia, due to receive a stem cell transplant. CDR3 sequence: CASKPTGPAGTGELFF. DNA of the CDR3: TGTGCCAGCAAGCCGACCGGGCCAGCGGGCACCGGGGAGCTGTTTTTT.